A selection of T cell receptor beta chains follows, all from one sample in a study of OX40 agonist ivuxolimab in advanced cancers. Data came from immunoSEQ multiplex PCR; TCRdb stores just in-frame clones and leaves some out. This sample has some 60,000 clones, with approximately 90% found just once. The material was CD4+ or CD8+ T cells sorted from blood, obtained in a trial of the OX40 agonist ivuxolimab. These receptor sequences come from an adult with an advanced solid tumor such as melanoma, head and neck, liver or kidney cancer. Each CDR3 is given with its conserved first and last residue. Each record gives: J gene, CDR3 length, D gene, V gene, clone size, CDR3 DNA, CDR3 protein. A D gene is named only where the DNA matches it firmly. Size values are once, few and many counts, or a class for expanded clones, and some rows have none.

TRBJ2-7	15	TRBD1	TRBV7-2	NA	TGTGCCAGCAGCGTCGGACAGGGAACAACCTACGAGCAGTACTTC	CASSVGQGTTYEQYF
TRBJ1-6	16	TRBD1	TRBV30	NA	TGTGCCGGGGACAGCCTAAGGAGCTCCTATAATTCACCCCTCCACTTT	CAGDSLRSSYNSPLHF
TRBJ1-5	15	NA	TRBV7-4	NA	TGTGCCAGCAGCTCTAGGGCCCGGAGGGAACAGCCCCAGCATTTT	CASSSRARREQPQHF
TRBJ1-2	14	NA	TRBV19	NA	TGTGCCAGTAGTATTGACAGGTTTTCCTATGGCTACACCTTC	CASSIDRFSYGYTF
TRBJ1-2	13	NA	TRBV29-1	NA	TGCAGCGTTGAAGATCCCCCTTTAAGGCGCTACACCTTC	CSVEDPPLRRYTF
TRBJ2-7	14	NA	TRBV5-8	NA	TGTGCCAGCAGCTTGGCCGCAGGATGGTACGAGCAGTACTTC	CASSLAAGWYEQYF
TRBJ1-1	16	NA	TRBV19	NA	TGTGCCAGTAGTCCGGGGCAGGGAAGGGGGAACACTGAAGCTTTCTTT	CASSPGQGRGNTEAFF
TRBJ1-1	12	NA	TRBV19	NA	TGTGCCAGTAGCCCTAAGAGGGTCGGAGCTTTCTTT	CASSPKRVGAFF
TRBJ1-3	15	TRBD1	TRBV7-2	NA	TGTGCCAGCAGGTTGACAGGGAGGTCCGGAAACACCATATATTTT	CASRLTGRSGNTIYF
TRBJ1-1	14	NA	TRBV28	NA	TGTGCCAGCAGGCGGACCCACCTGGGGACTGAAGCTTTCTTT	CASRRTHLGTEAFF
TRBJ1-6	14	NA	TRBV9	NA	TGTGCCAGCAGCGGAAACCTGGAGAGGTCACCCCTCCACTTT	CASSGNLERSPLHF
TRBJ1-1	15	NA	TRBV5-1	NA	TGCGCCAGCAGCTTGGGAAGGCGGGGATCCACTGAAGCTTTCTTT	CASSLGRRGSTEAFF
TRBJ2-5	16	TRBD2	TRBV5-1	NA	TGCGCCAGCAGCTTGCTGGGACTAGCGCCGCAAGAGACCCAGTACTTC	CASSLLGLAPQETQYF
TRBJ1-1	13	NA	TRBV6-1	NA	TGTGCCAGCAGTTTTGCCAAGGACACTGAAGCTTTCTTT	CASSFAKDTEAFF
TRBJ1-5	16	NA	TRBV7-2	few	TGTGCCAGCAGCTTCACAGGGAGTAATAGCAATCAGCCCCAGCATTTT	CASSFTGSNSNQPQHF
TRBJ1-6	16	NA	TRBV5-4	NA	TGTGCCAGCAGGTCGATGAGGGCAGGGAGTAACTCACCCCTCCACTTT	CASRSMRAGSNSPLHF
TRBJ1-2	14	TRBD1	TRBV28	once	TGTGCCAGCAGGCTTGGGACAGCCCTCTATGGCTACACCTTC	CASRLGTALYGYTF
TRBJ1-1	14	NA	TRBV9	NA	TGTGCCAGCAGCGCCGTTGCTATGAACACTGAAGCTTTCTTT	CASSAVAMNTEAFF
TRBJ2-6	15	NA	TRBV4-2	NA	TGTGCCAGCAGCCAAGTGGGCTCTGGGGCCAACGTCCTGACTTTC	CASSQVGSGANVLTF
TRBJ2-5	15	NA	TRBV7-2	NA	TGTGCCAGCAGCTTAGCTGGGACATCTGGGGAGACCCAGTACTTC	CASSLAGTSGETQYF
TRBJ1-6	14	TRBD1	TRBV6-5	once	TGTGCCAGCAGAATCACAGGGGGTAGTTCACCCCTCCACTTT	CASRITGGSSPLHF
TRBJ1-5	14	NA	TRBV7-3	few	TGTGCCAGCAGCTTAGACAGGTCAAGTCAGCCCCAGCATTTT	CASSLDRSSQPQHF
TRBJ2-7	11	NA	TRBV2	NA	TGTGCCAGCAGTCTTATGGACGCGCAGTACTTC	CASSLMDAQYF
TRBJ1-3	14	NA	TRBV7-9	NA	TGTGCCAGCAGCTTAGACACCTCTGGAAACACCATATATTTT	CASSLDTSGNTIYF
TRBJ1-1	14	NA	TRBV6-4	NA	TGTGCCAGCAGTGACAACTCCCAGAACACTGAAGCTTTCTTT	CASSDNSQNTEAFF
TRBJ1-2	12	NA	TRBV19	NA	TGTGCCACCAGGGACACCGACTATGGCTACACCTTC	CATRDTDYGYTF
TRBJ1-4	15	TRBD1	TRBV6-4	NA	TGTGCCAGCTATTGGCCCGACAGGGATAATGAAAAACTGTTTTTT	CASYWPDRDNEKLFF
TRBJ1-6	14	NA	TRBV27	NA	TGTGCCAGCAGTTTGGGCAGGGTGTTCTCACCCCTCCACTTT	CASSLGRVFSPLHF
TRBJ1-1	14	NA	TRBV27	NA	TGTGCCAGCAGTTTTTCGCAGCTAAACACTGAAGCTTTCTTT	CASSFSQLNTEAFF
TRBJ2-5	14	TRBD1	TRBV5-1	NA	TGCGCCAGCACACAGGGGGGATTATCAGAGACCCAGTACTTC	CASTQGGLSETQYF
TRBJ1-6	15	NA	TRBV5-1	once	TGCGCCAGCAGCACTAACAGGGAAGGTAATTCACCCCTCCACTTT	CASSTNREGNSPLHF
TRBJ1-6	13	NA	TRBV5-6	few	TGTGCCAGCAGCTTGGTGTCAGAATCACCCCTCCACTTT	CASSLVSESPLHF
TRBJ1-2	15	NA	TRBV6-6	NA	TGTGCCAGCAGTTACTCGAATGGGGCCCTAGAAGGCTACACCTTC	CASSYSNGALEGYTF
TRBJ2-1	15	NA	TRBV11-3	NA	TGTGCCAGCAGCCGGGATGGGGTGGGAAATGATGAGCAGTTCTTC	CASSRDGVGNDEQFF
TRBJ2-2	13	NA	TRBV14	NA	TGTGCCAGCAGCCAAGCAGGGGTGGACGTGCTGTTTTTT	CASSQAGVDVLFF
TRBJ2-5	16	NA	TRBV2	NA	TGTGCCAGCAGTAGAGTCAGGGGAAGGGGCCAAGAGACCCAGTACTTC	CASSRVRGRGQETQYF
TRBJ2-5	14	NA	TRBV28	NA	TGTGCCAGCATCGACTTTGCGGGCCAAGAGACCCAGTACTTC	CASIDFAGQETQYF
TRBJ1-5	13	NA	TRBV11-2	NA	TGTGCCAGCAGCTTAGACCGAAATCAGCCCCAGCATTTT	CASSLDRNQPQHF
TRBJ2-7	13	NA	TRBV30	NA	TGTGCCTTGGCAAAGTCACGAGCCTACGAGCAGTACTTC	CALAKSRAYEQYF
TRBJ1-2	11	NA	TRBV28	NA	TGTGCCAGCAGTTTGGCGCGTGGCTACACCTTC	CASSLARGYTF
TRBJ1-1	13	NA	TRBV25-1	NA	TGTGCTTCCGTAAGGGATATTAACACTGAAGCTTTCTTT	CASVRDINTEAFF
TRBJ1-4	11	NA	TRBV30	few	TGTGCCTGGAGTCGACAGGAAAAACTGTTTTTT	CAWSRQEKLFF